A selection of T cell receptor beta chains follows, all from one sample in a study of memory CD4+ T cells and cytomegalovirus serostatus. TCRdb keeps only in-frame clones here, not all; method: immunoSEQ multiplex PCR. The top ten clones hold approximately 0.61% of a sample with about 50,000 clones, 77% of them seen once. The sample taken for sequencing was memory CD4+ T cells from blood. These receptors were obtained from an adult in good health and CMV-seronegative. Both conserved end residues are part of each CDR3. Fields, in order: V gene, clone size, J gene, CDR3 protein. Not all rows give a size; the values are once, few, many and, for expanded clones, a class.

TRBV2,-,TRBJ2-7,CASSRVTYEQYF
TRBV2,once,TRBJ1-5,CASSALTSRGNQPQHF
TRBV10-3,-,TRBJ2-3,CAISDMDISTDTQYF
TRBV11-1,-,TRBJ2-7,CASSLAGQGSYEQYF
TRBV5-1,-,TRBJ2-3,CASSLRGVSTDTQYF
TRBV19,-,TRBJ1-5,CASSIGLSGANLKSNQPQHF
TRBV7-9,-,TRBJ2-7,CASSPGEIVVYEQYF
TRBV5-6,-,TRBJ2-3,CASSGGGARTDTQYF
TRBV7-3,-,TRBJ1-5,CASSLDTNQPQHF
TRBV15,-,TRBJ1-5,CATGRVGGNQPQHF
TRBV5-6,-,TRBJ1-6,CASSLKGRANSPLHF
TRBV2,-,TRBJ1-2,CASSETGEYGYTF
TRBV5-1,-,TRBJ2-5,CASSSSGGSVQETQYF
TRBV18,once,TRBJ2-6,CASSSTGPGANVLTF
TRBV21-1,few,TRBJ1-4,CASSSIATNEKLFF
TRBV7-2,-,TRBJ2-5,CASILAGGLETQYF
TRBV4-1,-,TRBJ1-3,CASSQEWGTGHSGNTIYF
TRBV14,medium-sized,TRBJ2-3,CASSLRTSGGGTDTQYF